This T cell receptor (beta chain) was profiled in a study of identifying expanded T cells in peripheral blood. Method: immunoSEQ multiplex PCR; TCRdb's copy keeps in-frame clones and lacks some. This table holds about 94,000 clones, over 75% found once. Turning to this clone: The antigen remains undetermined.

Collection occurred without any documented infections or immune events in donors. CDR1 and CDR2 from the germline V gene are MNHNS and SASEGT. The V gene lost 8 bases and the J gene lost 7 bases, with 21 bases spanning the gap. The CDR3 extends over 15 amino acids. The study's findings and limits: Approximately two-week clone count variance significantly increased as total template count grew.

The chain couples TRBV6-1 to TRBJ2-1; D might be TRBD2 (5 bases). What was sequenced was blood. The clonotype originates from a person aged 18 to 75 in good health. CDR3 sequence (DNA): TGTGCCAGCGGGAGACGGGATCTGCCGGGGAATGAGCAGTTCTTC. Its translation is CASGRRDLPGNEQFF.